The 20 T cell receptor beta chains presented below share a single source sample, sequenced in a study of metastatic and nonmetastatic thyroid tumors. Using MiXCR, TCRdb re-called clones from the PCR reads. The sample includes 35,000 to 55,000 clones, around 23% of them seen just once. Every patient was untreated before thyroid surgery. Sequencing input: blood. The origin of the receptors is a male donor with papillary thyroid cancer or a benign thyroid nodule (not recorded which). Some clones in this sample may be carry-over from other donors' samples.

This chain uses TRBV30 with TRBJ2-4, with D perhaps TRBD2 (6 bases). The V gene's germline CDR1 is GTSNPN and CDR2 SVGIG (reference sequence). The CDR3 is 13 amino acids. V was cut by 4 bases and J by 1 base, with 8 bases left in between. The CDR3 reads CAWTAGAKNIQYF. CDR3 sequence (DNA): TGTGCCTGGACGGCGGGGGCCAAAAACATTCAGTACTTC.

This clone was counted between two and nine times. The CDR3 spells CASSEVGGTGNTIYF. CDR3 sequence (DNA): TGTGCCAGCAGTGAAGTAGGAGGGACTGGAAACACCATATATTTT. V gene TRBV6-1 combines with J gene TRBJ1-3; D gene ambiguous. There are 15 residues in the CDR3. Between the trimmed V and J ends, which lost 1 base and 2 bases, there was a span of 9 bases. Germline CDR1 reads MNHNS; CDR2 reads SASEGT.

The CDR3 loop is CTNSEEGQILAYGYTF. The CDR3 region has the DNA TGTACCAACAGTGAAGAGGGACAAATCCTGGCCTATGGCTACACCTTC. This chain uses TRBV6-1 with TRBJ1-2, with D maybe TRBD1 (6 bases). The germline V gene has CDR1 MNHNS and CDR2 SASEGT. The CDR3 length is 16 residues.

This clone appeared many times. One end of the junction varies from germline; a read error may be responsible. This chain uses TRBV7-2 with TRBJ2-3; 9 positions match TRBD2. Germline values: CDR1 SGHTA, CDR2 FQGNSA. CDR3 length: 15 residues. CDR3 region: CASSLAGTSTDTQYF. The CDR3 DNA is TGTGCCAGCAGCCTAGCGGGGACTAGCACAGATACGCAGTATTTT.

The gene calls are TRBV6-5 and TRBJ2-7; no clear D gene. The length of the CDR3 is 11 residues. Germline CDR1 is MNHEY and CDR2 is SVGAGI. V lost 8 bases to trimming and J lost 2 bases, with 7 bases between them. The CDR3 DNA reads TGTGCCAGCCGGTACGCCTACGAGCAGTACTTC. Translating it yields CASRYAYEQYF.

This clone is deemed medium-sized. The CDR3 DNA sequence: TGTGCCAGCAGTGATACTAGCGGGACACCGCGCGAGCAGTACTTC. Encoded protein: CASSDTSGTPREQYF. The rearrangement joins TRBV27 to TRBJ2-7, with 10 bases aligning to TRBD2. This CDR3 spans 15 amino acids. Trimming cost V 5 bases and J 6 bases; bases outside gene matches: 10. The V gene's germline CDR1 is MNHEY and CDR2 SMNVEV (reference sequence).

There are a few counts of this clone. The chain is built from TRBV28 and TRBJ2-2, with D perhaps TRBD1 or TRBD2 (5 bases each). The CDR3 totals 17 residues. CDR1 and CDR2 from the germline V gene are MDHEN and SYDVKM. V dropped 7 bases and J dropped 6 bases, with 24 bases sitting between them. The CDR3 DNA follows: TGTGCCAGCAAACTTACTTCTTCGGGGCGGGTGGCCGGGGAGCTGTTTTTT. Translated: CASKLTSSGRVAGELFF.

This clone was detected a few times. The chain has TRBV5-1 and TRBJ2-7; D is unclear. The V gene lost 0 bases and the J gene lost 2 bases, with 9 bases spanning the gap. The CDR3 is 14 residues long. Germline CDR1 and CDR2: SGHRS and YFSETQ. This chain's CDR3 is CASSLALGTYEQYF. For the CDR3, the DNA is TGCGCCAGCAGCTTGGCCTTGGGGACCTACGAGCAGTACTTC.

This clone was seen a handful of times. The chain joins TRBV28 to TRBJ1-6; TRBD1 might be the D (5 bases). Germline-derived CDR1 and CDR2 are MDHEN and SYDVKM. Between the trimmed V and J ends, which lost 6 bases and 2 bases, there was a span of 14 bases. This CDR3 spans 16 amino acids. This CDR3 reads CASSPSRGAYNSPLHF. DNA of the CDR3: TGTGCCAGCAGCCCGTCGAGAGGGGCCTATAATTCACCCCTCCACTTT.

This clone occurred many times. The genes are TRBV4-1 and TRBJ2-1; D call uncertain. This CDR3 is 14 amino acids long. Looked up from germline, CDR1 is MGHRA and CDR2 is YSYEKL. The V gene lost 8 bases and the J gene lost 2 bases, with 13 bases spanning the gap. The CDR3, as DNA: TGCGCCAGCCGCGACACGGCTACCTACAATGAGCAGTTCTTC. Its translation is CASRDTATYNEQFF.

This clone has at least ten counts. The V call is TRBV5-4, the J call TRBJ2-3, with 11 nucleotides matching TRBD2. Germline CDR1 is SGHNT and CDR2 is YYREEE (reference sequence). The length of the CDR3 is 17 residues. Unmatched junction bases numbered 10, after V lost 3 bases and J lost 4 bases. This CDR3 reads CASSWTVLAGVADTQYF. In nucleotides, the CDR3 is TGTGCCAGCAGCTGGACTGTACTAGCGGGAGTGGCAGATACGCAGTATTTT.

Ten or more counts support this clone. The CDR3 reads CASSVHAASGTQYF. CDR3 in DNA: TGTGCCAGCAGTGTTCATGCGGCCTCCGGGACCCAGTACTTC. V usage is TRBV2 and J usage is TRBJ2-5, with D unresolved. Trimming took off 4 bases at V and 7 bases at J, with 16 bases between the two ends. The CDR3 has 14 amino acids. The germline V gene has CDR1 SNHLY and CDR2 FYNNEI.

This chain connects TRBV6-1 to TRBJ1-2, with 9 bases lining up with TRBD1. The CDR3 spans 14 residues. Germline loops: CDR1 MNHNS, CDR2 SASEGT. Trimming cost V 3 bases and J 7 bases; bases outside gene matches: 6. The chain's CDR3 is CASSDRDRVPGYTF. Written as DNA, the CDR3 is TGTGCCAGCAGTGATAGGGACAGGGTCCCTGGCTACACCTTC.

The chain recombines TRBV4-1 with TRBJ1-4, with TRBD1 identical over 8 bases. The CDR3 has 15 residues. The V gene end was trimmed by 1 base and the J gene end by 8 bases; junction bases not matched to a gene: 6. Per germline, CDR1 MGHRA and CDR2 YSYEKL. The CDR3: CASSQGTGRSEKLFF. Written as DNA, the CDR3 is TGCGCCAGCAGCCAAGGGACAGGGAGAAGCGAAAAACTGTTTTTT.

The V gene is TRBV19, the J gene TRBJ1-1, with 10 bases fitting TRBD1. The trim removed 1 base at V and 5 bases at J, leaving 1 base unmatched. Germline CDR1 is LNHDA and CDR2 is SQIVND (reference sequence). The CDR3 length is 14 residues. CDR3 DNA: TGTGCCAGTAGTATAGGGACAGGGGGAACTGAAGCTTTCTTT. This encodes CASSIGTGGTEAFF.

In its sample, this clone was seen a few times. The rearrangement joins TRBV12-5 to TRBJ2-1, with 7 bases that match TRBD2. V lost 6 bases, J lost 3 bases, and 11 bases stayed unmatched. CDR1 is LGHNT, CDR2 FRNRAP, per germline. The CDR3 runs 16 residues. The CDR3 DNA reads as TGTGCTAGTGGACCGGCGGCAGGGAGGGTCTACAATGAGCAGTTCTTC. Its translation is CASGPAAGRVYNEQFF.

This clone was seen ten or more times. This sequence joins TRBV4-2 and TRBJ2-1; 9 bases agree with TRBD2. Trimming cost V 4 bases and J 8 bases; bases outside gene matches: 21. CDR1 and CDR2 (germline): LGHNA, YNFKEQ. This CDR3 has 19 residues. The CDR3 loop is CASSRAGPPRLAGNYEQFF. DNA of the CDR3: TGTGCCAGCAGCCGAGCAGGGCCCCCGCGGCTAGCGGGGAACTATGAGCAGTTCTTC.

This clone was found a few times. At one end the junction does not follow the germline gene, possibly because of a read error. The chain has TRBV6-1 and TRBJ1-5; D unclear. This CDR3 region has 13 residues. The germline V gene has CDR1 MNHNS and CDR2 SASEGT. DNA of the CDR3: TGTGCCAGCAGGATTGACTTCCGGCAGCCCCTGCACTTT. Residues: CASRIDFRQPLHF.

There are many counts of this clone. The V gene is TRBV7-8, the J gene TRBJ2-7; D might be TRBD1 (6 bases). V was clipped by 4 bases and J by 7 bases, with 17 bases between them. Germline CDR1 is SGHVS and CDR2 is FQNEAQ. The CDR3 extends over 14 amino acids. Here the CDR3 reads CASSYDRDKVEQYF. For the CDR3, the DNA is TGTGCCAGCAGCTACGACCGGGACAAGGTGGAGCAGTACTTC.

The genes are TRBV7-3 and TRBJ2-2; unclear D gene. The CDR3 is made up of 15 amino acids. V lost 5 bases and J lost 1, with 11 bases in between. Germline CDR1 and CDR2: SGHTA and FQGTGA. The CDR3 region is CASSPPTGNTGELFF. The CDR3 DNA reads as TGTGCCAGCAGCCCACCGACGGGGAACACCGGGGAGCTGTTTTTT.